These 11 T cell receptor beta chains were sequenced from one sample in a study of blood T cells in healthy people across ages. Then a second PCR, running about 7 to 11 cycles, was carried out with a sample-barcoded 5' primer and a J-beta primer mix. TCRdb reprocessed the 5' RACE reads via MiXCR and lists one record per CDR3 protein. The data hold around 1,000,000 distinct CDR3 sequences, with approximately 25% observed a single time. This same sample was also taken into another study, of T cells of mothers and their children.

The sample consisted of blood. The source is a girl aged 2-9 years in good health.

This sequence joins TRBV12-3 or TRBV12-4 and TRBJ2-5, with 8 bases aligning to TRBD2. There are 14 residues in the CDR3. V was pared by 5 bases and J by 5 bases, with 7 bases of the junction left unmatched. CDR3 coding DNA: TGTGCCAGCAGTGCCCGACTAGCGCCTGAGACCCAGTACTTC. Translating gives CASSARLAPETQYF.

As concerns this clonotype: The junction departs from the called germline gene at one end, perhaps through a read error. V is TRBV7-7 and J is TRBJ2-5; perhaps TRBD1 as D (6 bases). CDR1 and CDR2 (germline): SSHAT, FNYEAQ (reference sequence). This CDR3 spans 13 amino acids. The CDR3 DNA follows: TGTGCTAGCAGCTTCCAGGGGTGGAAGACCCAGTACTTC. The encoded protein is CASSFQGWKTQYF. The whole variable domain, remainder taken from reference TRBV7-7 and TRBJ2-5, is GAGVSQSPRYKVTKRGQDVTLRCDPISSHATLYWYQQALGQGPEFLTYFNYEAQPDKSGLPSDRFSAERPEGSISTLTIQRTEQRDSAMYRCASSFQGWKTQYFGPGTRLLVL.

This clonotype occurred once. This chain links TRBV6-4 with TRBJ1-5, with D perhaps matching TRBD1 (5 bases). This CDR3 region has 16 residues. CDR1 and CDR2 from the germline V gene are MRHNA and SNTAGT. Trimming removed 3 bases from V and 2 bases from J, with 14 bases in between. In DNA form, the CDR3 reads TGTGCCAGCAGTGAATTACCAGGGTCTGGCAATCAGCCCCAGCATTTT. This gives the protein CASSELPGSGNQPQHF.

Worth noting for this clonotype: Germline and junction disagree at one end, which may indicate a read error. J is TRBJ2-5 and V is TRBV5-1; TRBD2 agrees at 14 bases. Germline values: CDR1 SGHRS, CDR2 YFSETQ. The CDR3 runs 15 residues. The CDR3 sequence is CVSGAGLAGAETQYF. For the CDR3, the DNA is TGCGTCAGCGGCGCGGGACTAGCGGGAGCAGAGACCCAGTACTTC. Drawing the rest from reference TRBV5-1 and TRBJ2-5, the complete variable domain is KAGVTQTPRYLIKTRGQQVTLSCSPISGHRSVSWYQQTPGQGLQFLFEYFSETQRNKGNFPGRFSGRQFSNSRSEMNVSTLELGDSALYLCVSGAGLAGAETQYFGPGTRLLVL.

In this sample, this clonotype turned up a few times. This chain links TRBV4-1 with TRBJ2-4; D uncertain. CDR1 and CDR2 from the germline V gene are MGHRA and YSYEKL. This CDR3 is 15 amino acids long. Trimming removed 3 bases from V and 1 base from J, with 10 bases in between. The CDR3 DNA is TGCGCCAGCAGCCAGAGGCTCGTGGCCAAAAACATTCAGTACTTC. It encodes CASSQRLVAKNIQYF.

The chain recombines TRBV20-1 with TRBJ1-1; D gene unclear. CDR1 DFQATT and CDR2 SNEGSKA come from the germline V gene (reference sequence). V was cut by 6 bases and J by 5 bases, with 13 bases left in between. This CDR3 contains 12 residues. The CDR3 DNA is TGCAGTGCCCGGGCGGGAAAAACTGAAGCTTTCTTT. This sequence encodes CSARAGKTEAFF.

The J gene is TRBJ1-1, the V gene TRBV12-3 or TRBV12-4; possibly TRBD1 for D (6 bases). The CDR3 covers 11 residues. V was clipped by 6 bases and J by 8 bases, with 10 bases between them. The DNA of the CDR3 is TGTGCCAGCAGGCGGACAGACGAAGCTTTCTTT. As protein: CASRRTDEAFF.

The chain links TRBV12-3 or TRBV12-4 to TRBJ2-1, with 8 bases aligning to TRBD2. After removal of 11 bases from V and 8 bases from J, the junction contained 5 bases not matched to a gene. The CDR3 has 11 amino acids. CDR3 DNA sequence: TGTGCCTCCCAACTAGCGGATGAGCAGTTCTTC. The encoded protein is CASQLADEQFF.

This clonotype was seen a few times. J is TRBJ2-7 and V is TRBV10-2, with a tentative D call TRBD2 (6 bases). V lost 2 bases and J lost 5, with 10 bases in between. CDR1 is WSHSY and CDR2 is SAAADI in the germline V gene. This CDR3 has 13 residues. The DNA of the CDR3 is TGCGCCAGCAGTGAGGGTTGGGGGGACGAGCAGTACTTC. It specifies CASSEGWGDEQYF.

There are a few counts of this clonotype. This chain joins TRBV5-1 and TRBJ2-5, with D unresolved. The CDR3 loop spans 13 amino acids. Trimming removed 0 bases at V and 7 bases at J, with 10 bases between. Germline CDR1 reads SGHRS; CDR2 reads YFSETQ. Written as DNA, the CDR3 is TGCGCCAGCAGCTTGGCCGCTTTTGGGACCCAGTACTTC. Its protein product is CASSLAAFGTQYF.

This chain uses TRBV7-8 with TRBJ2-3, with a weak D call TRBD2 (7 bases). V was pared by 5 bases and J by 5 bases, with 17 bases between. Germline CDR1 is SGHVS and CDR2 is FQNEAQ. This CDR3 has 15 amino acids. The CDR3: CASSIVDGGLDTQYF. CDR3 nucleotides: TGTGCCAGCAGCATAGTCGACGGGGGGCTAGATACGCAGTATTTT.